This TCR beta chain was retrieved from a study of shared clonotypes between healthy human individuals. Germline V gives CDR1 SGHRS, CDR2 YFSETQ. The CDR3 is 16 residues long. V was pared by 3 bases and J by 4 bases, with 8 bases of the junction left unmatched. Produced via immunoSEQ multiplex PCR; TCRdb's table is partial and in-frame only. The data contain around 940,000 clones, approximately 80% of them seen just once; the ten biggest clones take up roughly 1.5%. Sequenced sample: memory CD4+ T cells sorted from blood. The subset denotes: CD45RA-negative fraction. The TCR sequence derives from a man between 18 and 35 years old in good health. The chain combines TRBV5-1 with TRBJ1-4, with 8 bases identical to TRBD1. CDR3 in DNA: TGCGCCAGCAGCTGGACAGGGCAATCGTATAATGAAAAACTGTTTTTT. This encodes CASSWTGQSYNEKLFF.